What follows is one T cell receptor (beta chain) and its context. Its antigen remains undetermined. Base qualities are not provided; no much larger clone lies one nucleotide away. The sample comes from a study of T cells in Graves' hyperthyroidism and ophthalmopathy (dated by TCRdb to between 2018 and 2021). Study-wide context: Peripheral blood was collected at initial diagnosis, before any treatment. To identify TCR V-J signatures that set the groups apart, the researchers used a discovery cohort of 100 patients, made up of around 40 with Graves' ophthalmopathy and 57 with stable Graves' hyperthyroidism. Whether ophthalmopathy could be predicted prospectively was tested in an independent validation cohort made up of approximately 19 hyperthyroidism patients plus 17 patients who later progressed to ophthalmopathy. For training and testing, the 100 or so patients in the discovery cohort were randomly divided in a 7:3 ratio. In roughly six Graves' hyperthyroidism patients, the study also compared T-cell repertoires from thyroid tissue with T-cell repertoires from blood. After blood sampling, hyperthyroidism patients were treated with methimazole at a starting dose of 30 mg daily, and ophthalmopathy patients were treated with high-dose intravenous methylprednisolone. The paper describes TCR Vbeta CDR3 sequencing of some 130 peripheral blood samples, made up of around 41 ophthalmopathy patients, more than 70 hyperthyroidism patients and some 17 progressor patients.

Stable Graves' hyperthyroidism was defined as the absence of progression to ophthalmopathy over 18 months of follow-up. Hyperthyroidism patients were aged 18 to 65 years and newly diagnosed, with disease duration of less than 2 months. The study excluded patients with uncontrolled infections, other autoimmune diseases, pregnancy or lactation. Diagnoses were established on the basis of clinical symptoms, serum thyroxine and TRAb, thyroid ultrasound, and orbital computed tomography. PBMCs were separated from roughly 10 ml of fresh peripheral blood using Ficoll-Paque density gradient centrifugation. Total RNA was extracted with Trizol reagent, and quality was checked on an Agilent 2100 Bioanalyzer. In the germline V gene (reference sequence), CDR1 corresponds to DFQATT and CDR2 to SNEGSKA. The CDR3 sequence holds 14 residues, the cysteine and phenylalanine included. Just the 42-base CDR3 DNA is kept, in frame starting at base 1. Trimming at the junction amounts to 2 bases on V and 4 bases on J, and the germline ends lie 14 bases apart.

General study outcomes and caveats: Sample size was not statistically predetermined, and blinding of investigators to group allocation was not performed. Blood samples also contained most of the expanded thyroid clonotypes (frequency above 0.001), which suggests that blood repertoires may reflect thyroid immune responses. Ophthalmopathy was separated from stable hyperthyroidism by a 13 V-J signature model, with 87.88% sensitivity and roughly 81% specificity obtained in cross-validation and 80%/75% obtained in testing. In validation, the model predicted progression to ophthalmopathy with approximately 70% sensitivity and less than 75% specificity, a median of around 6.6 months before onset.

The TCR beta CDR3 regions were amplified from the RNA transcripts. The first round of RT-PCR for the TCR CDR3 was performed with the HTBI primer set and the Qiagen OneStep RT-PCR kit. The libraries were constructed in a second round of multiplex PCR and then size-selected and purified. The libraries were sequenced on an Illumina HiSeq2000 using paired-end 100 bp reads. For the original study's pipeline: SOAPnuke was used to process the raw data, removing reads that contained adapters or uncalled bases, had a mean Phred below 15, or lacked an exact match to the constant primer or identifier. COPE v1.2.5 was used to merge high-quality paired reads, and clonotypes were defined as unique nucleotide sequences. Clonotypes were aligned to IMGT TRBV, TRBD and TRBJ reference segments using MiTCR v1.1. The analysis was restricted to V-J combinations with a frequency above 0.0001, which together covered 99.2% of the repertoires. The TCS score was defined as F50 (clonal expansion) divided by E x V (chaos), with BLOSUM62-based TCRdist calculated between CDR3 peptides within each V-J. Welch's t-statistics and random forest reduced roughly 500 V-J features to 13, which were used in a naive Bayes classifier (R e1071). Thyroid-blood repertoire similarity was quantified with the Morisita-Horn index. TCRdb passed the public sequencing reads through fastp at Q25 and MiXCR, retaining productive beta sequences. Entries are consolidated by CDR3 protein sequence, retaining the most common genes and DNA. The V and J calls and clone size are TCRdb's, not the authors'. In this sample the table shows 750,000 to 900,000 distinct CDR3 sequences, 38% of which occur a single time. The ten largest clones capture 8.9% of the sample.

Rearrangement joined TRBV20-1 to TRBJ1-2, with no reliable assignment of the D segment. This receptor was taken from a man between 18 and 35 years old with Graves' hyperthyroidism. Sequencing used blood. The CDR3 region reads CSARPPPGIYGYTF. The DNA is TGCAGTGCTAGACCCCCCCCGGGGATCTATGGCTACACCTTC.